Below, 17 T cell receptor beta chains from the same sample are listed, as sequenced in a study of HIV-infected patients and healthy controls. cDNA was made from 500 ng RNA using alpha and beta constant primers. Alpha and beta chain libraries were made separately by chain-specific third strand synthesis with multiplexing indices. TCRdb re-called the 5' RACE reads through MiXCR, storing one row per CDR3 protein. The table has under 20,000 distinct CDR3 sequences, around 6.7% seen once. Whole blood was used without fractionation, so all unsorted peripheral T cells were included. Sequenced input: blood. The receptor source for this set is an adult in good health.

This clonotype was counted ten times or more. This chain uses TRBV7-2 with TRBJ1-6; TRBD1 matches 8 bases. Germline values: CDR1 SGHTA, CDR2 FQGNSA. The V gene end was trimmed by 5 bases and the J gene end by 0 bases; junction bases not matched to a gene: 6. The CDR3 is made up of 17 amino acids. CDR3 in amino acids: CASSRNRGSSYNSPLHF. In nucleotides, the CDR3 is TGTGCCAGCAGCCGGAACAGGGGGAGCTCCTATAATTCACCCCTCCACTTT.

The J gene is TRBJ1-3, the V gene TRBV13; D not certain. Trimming pared 5 bases from V and 0 bases from J, leaving 11 bases between. The CDR3 has 15 amino acids. Germline V gene lookup returns CDR1 PRHDT and CDR2 FYEKMQ (reference sequence). CDR3 coding DNA: TGTGCCAGCAGCCCCCGCGAGGGCTCTGGAAACACCATATATTTT. It yields the protein CASSPREGSGNTIYF.

This clonotype was detected many times. The chain couples TRBV4-2 to TRBJ2-2, with a possible D match to TRBD2 (6 bases). V was cut by 1 base and J by 4 bases, with 16 bases left in between. Germline V gene sequence: CDR1 LGHNA, CDR2 YNFKEQ. The CDR3 totals 17 residues. DNA for the CDR3: TGTGCCAGCAGCCAAGGGGCGGCGGGAAGGGGCACCGGGGAGCTGTTTTTT. It is translated as CASSQGAAGRGTGELFF.

By proportion, this clonotype is medium-sized (0.01 to 0.1%). The chain uses TRBV29-1 and TRBJ1-5, with TRBD1 as a possible D gene (6 bases). The CDR3 loop spans 14 amino acids. Trimming took off 6 bases at V and 0 bases at J, with 12 bases between the two ends. The germline gives CDR1 SQVTM, CDR2 ANQGSEA. The CDR3 loop is CSVADSYSNQPQHF. The DNA for the CDR3 is TGCAGCGTCGCGGACAGCTATAGCAATCAGCCCCAGCATTTT.

This clonotype occurred many times. The chain is built from TRBV24-1 and TRBJ2-3; 7 bases are shared with TRBD1. Germline CDR1 reads KGHDR; CDR2 reads SFDVKD. Germline trimming cut 3 bases from V and 2 bases from J; bases unmatched to any gene: 7. The CDR3 extends over 16 amino acids. The CDR3 reads CATSDPGQDFTDTQYF. The DNA for the CDR3 is TGTGCCACCAGTGATCCCGGACAGGATTTCACAGATACGCAGTATTTT.

As regards this clonotype: This may be a read error, as it is one base from a much larger clone. The V call is TRBV12-3 or TRBV12-4, the J call TRBJ2-7; TRBD2 matches at 11 bases. Trimming at V came to 9 bases and at J to 5 bases, leaving 12 bases not matched to a gene. This CDR3 region has 15 residues. CDR3: CARSYTSGRRDEQYF. In DNA, the CDR3 is TGTGCCAGAAGCTATACTAGCGGGAGAAGGGACGAGCAGTACTTC.

This sequence joins TRBV20-1 and TRBJ2-3, with D possibly being TRBD1 (5 bases). With 0 bases removed from V and 4 bases from J, the gap between germline ends came to 11 bases. CDR1 and CDR2 from the germline V gene are DFQATT and SNEGSKA (reference sequence). The CDR3 loop spans 14 amino acids. CDR3 sequence: CSARDLSTADTQYF. The CDR3 DNA reads as TGCAGTGCTAGAGATCTCTCGACAGCAGATACGCAGTATTTT.

This clonotype has a count of ten or more. DNA of the CDR3: TGTGCCAGTAGTATCCAGGGTGAGACCCAGTACTTC. Amino acids: CASSIQGETQYF. The chain combines TRBV19 with TRBJ2-5, with D possibly matching TRBD1 (5 bases). The V end was cut by 3 bases, the J end by 5 bases, with 7 bases between. The CDR3 consists of 12 residues. Germline V gives CDR1 LNHDA, CDR2 SQIVND (reference sequence). The whole variable domain, filled in from reference TRBV19 and TRBJ2-5, reads DGGITQSPKYLFRKEGQNVTLSCEQNLNHDAMYWYRQDPGQGLRLIYYSQIVNDFQKGDIAEGYSVSREKKESFPLTVTSAQKNPTAFYLCASSIQGETQYFGPGTRLLVL.

In its sample, this clonotype is medium-sized. The V gene is TRBV13, the J gene TRBJ2-7, with 10 positions matching TRBD1. In germline, CDR1 is PRHDT, CDR2 FYEKMQ (reference sequence). This CDR3 comprises 14 residues. Trimming took 3 bases from V and 3 from J; bases not matched to a gene: 2. Written as DNA, the CDR3 is TGTGCCAGCAGCTTCCGGACAGGGGGCTACGAGCAGTACTTC. It specifies CASSFRTGGYEQYF.

This clonotype was seen repeatedly, ten times or more. The chain carries TRBV29-1 and TRBJ2-7; D might be TRBD1 (5 bases). The CDR3 spans 14 residues. V lost 3 bases and J lost 2, with 14 bases in between. The V gene's germline CDR1 is SQVTM and CDR2 ANQGSEA. CDR3 residues: CSVEWQGKPYEQYF. The CDR3 DNA follows: TGCAGCGTTGAGTGGCAGGGAAAACCCTACGAGCAGTACTTC.

This clonotype was observed at least ten times. The chain carries TRBV11-1 and TRBJ2-3; D is perhaps TRBD2 (5 bases). Trimming took off 9 bases at V and 4 bases at J, with 8 bases between the two ends. Germline CDR1 and CDR2: SGHAT and FQDESV (reference sequence). The CDR3 is made up of 11 amino acids. CDR3 sequence: CASAGPDTQYF. CDR3 nucleotides: TGTGCCAGTGCGGGTCCAGATACGCAGTATTTT.

This clonotype was picked up many times. The V call is TRBV20-1, the J call TRBJ1-1; D uncertain. The CDR3 has 13 residues. Germline V CDR1 and CDR2: DFQATT, SNEGSKA (reference sequence). V lost 2 bases and J 1 base, leaving 8 bases between the germline ends. CDR3 in amino acids: CSARSPENTEAFF. CDR3 bases: TGCAGTGCTAGAAGCCCGGAGAACACTGAAGCTTTCTTT.

This clonotype has more than one count but fewer than ten. The chain combines TRBV28 with TRBJ1-6; D uncertain. The CDR3 is 17 residues long. V dropped 3 bases and J dropped 2 bases, with 14 bases sitting between them. Germline lookup yields CDR1 MDHEN and CDR2 SYDVKM. The CDR3 is CASSFKMKGPYNSPLHF. In nucleotides, the CDR3 is TGTGCCAGCAGTTTTAAGATGAAGGGCCCCTATAATTCACCCCTCCACTTT.

This clonotype has at least ten counts. The genes are TRBV6-5 and TRBJ2-6; D is unclear. The germline CDR1 and CDR2 sequences are MNHEY and SVGAGI. Trimming left V 8 bases short and J 0 bases short, with 8 bases between. The CDR3 is 14 residues long. CDR3 amino acids: CASLSSSGANVLTF. The CDR3 coding sequence is TGTGCCAGCCTCTCCAGCTCTGGGGCCAACGTCCTGACTTTC.

This clonotype was counted many times. The chain combines TRBV6-5 with TRBJ2-7; tentatively, D is TRBD2 (5 bases). Germline V lookup: CDR1 MNHEY, CDR2 SVGAGI. The CDR3 is 15 residues long. V gave up 0 bases and J gave up 4 bases, with 13 bases separating them. The chain's CDR3 is CASSYSISGGYEQYF. CDR3 nucleotide sequence: TGTGCCAGCAGTTACTCCATTTCGGGCGGGTACGAGCAGTACTTC.

This clonotype has a count of ten or more. The genes are TRBV12-3 or TRBV12-4 and TRBJ1-1; 7 bases are shared with TRBD1. J was trimmed by 8 bases and V by 3 bases; bases with no gene match: 6. The CDR3 is 13 residues long. The CDR3 here is CASSFRGRGEAFF. As DNA, the CDR3 is TGTGCCAGCAGTTTCCGAGGCAGGGGGGAAGCTTTCTTT.

In this sample, this clonotype turned up a few times. The chain uses TRBV19 and TRBJ2-7; the D gene is possibly TRBD1 (6 bases). Per germline, CDR1 LNHDA and CDR2 SQIVND (reference sequence). Trimming took 5 bases from V and 4 from J, leaving 12 bases between them. The CDR3 consists of 13 residues. CDR3 sequence reads: CASSPRTVYEQYF. The CDR3 region has the DNA TGTGCCAGTAGTCCCCGGACAGTATACGAGCAGTACTTC.